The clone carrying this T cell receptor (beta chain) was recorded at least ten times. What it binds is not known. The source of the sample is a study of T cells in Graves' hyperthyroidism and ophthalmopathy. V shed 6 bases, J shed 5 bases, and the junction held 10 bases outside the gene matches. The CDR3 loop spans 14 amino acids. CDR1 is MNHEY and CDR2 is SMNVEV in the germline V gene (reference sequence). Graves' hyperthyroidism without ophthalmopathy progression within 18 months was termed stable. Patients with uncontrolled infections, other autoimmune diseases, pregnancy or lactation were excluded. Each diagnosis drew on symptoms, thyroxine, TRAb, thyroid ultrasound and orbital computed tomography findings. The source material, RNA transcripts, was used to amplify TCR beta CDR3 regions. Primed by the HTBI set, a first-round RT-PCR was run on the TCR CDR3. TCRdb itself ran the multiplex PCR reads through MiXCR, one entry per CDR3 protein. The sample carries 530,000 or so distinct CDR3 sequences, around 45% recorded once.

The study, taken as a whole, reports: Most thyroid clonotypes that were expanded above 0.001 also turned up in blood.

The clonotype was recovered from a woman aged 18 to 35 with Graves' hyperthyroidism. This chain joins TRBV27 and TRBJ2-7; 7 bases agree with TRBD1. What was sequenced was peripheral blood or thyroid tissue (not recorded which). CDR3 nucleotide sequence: TGTGCCAGCAGCAAGGGGGCGCGGGTCAACGAGCAGTACTTC. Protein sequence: CASSKGARVNEQYF.